A selection of T cell receptor beta chains follows, all from one sample in a study of Ad26.COV2.S vaccination and SARS-CoV-2 variants. TCRdb's table, derived via immunoSEQ multiplex PCR, lists solely in-frame clones and lacks some. The sample has some 320,000 clones, about 82% seen once; the top ten hold about 2.1%. The sample was peripheral blood, taken in a trial of Ad26.COV2.S vaccine versus placebo. The source is a person aged 18-65 years who received the Ad26.COV2.S COVID-19 vaccine or a placebo. Both conserved end residues are trimmed from each CDR3. Where a row states a size, it is once, few, many or the class of an expanded clone; other rows omit it.

V: TRBV19
J: TRBJ2-1
size: once
CDR3: ASSIGYNEQF

V: TRBV2
J: TRBJ2-7
size: NA
CDR3: ASSPRQGAYEQY

V: TRBV5-1
J: TRBJ2-1
size: once
CDR3: ASSTAVAGGWDEQF

V: TRBV9
J: TRBJ2-3
size: NA
CDR3: ASSVGGRKTDTQY

V: TRBV5-1
J: TRBJ2-2
size: NA
CDR3: ASSLGGANTGELF

V: TRBV18
J: TRBJ2-3
size: NA
CDR3: ASSPPRRGYTDTQY

V: TRBV9
J: TRBJ2-3
size: once
CDR3: ASSVVAEAIATQY

V: TRBV19
J: TRBJ1-5
size: NA
CDR3: ASSVQGNNQPQH

V: TRBV9
J: TRBJ2-6
size: NA
CDR3: ASSVWDRGNGANVLT

V: TRBV19
J: TRBJ1-1
size: NA
CDR3: ARPFGLNTEAF

V: TRBV28
J: TRBJ1-2
size: NA
CDR3: ASSPTDRSKGYT

V: TRBV6-6
J: TRBJ1-5
size: NA
CDR3: ASSYRQGENQPQH

V: TRBV19
J: TRBJ2-3
size: NA
CDR3: ASSSGGSQGDTQY

V: TRBV11-2
J: TRBJ2-1
size: many
CDR3: ASSYRADSSYNEQF

V: TRBV4-2
J: TRBJ2-5
size: NA
CDR3: ASSRQGDLEETQY

V: TRBV5-4
J: TRBJ2-5
size: NA
CDR3: ASSHRDTLQETQY

V: TRBV30
J: TRBJ1-4
size: NA
CDR3: AWQSDSKNEKLF

V: TRBV5-4
J: TRBJ1-1
size: NA
CDR3: ASGSATEAF

V: TRBV28
J: TRBJ2-3
size: NA
CDR3: ASTAPPGGSDTQY

V: TRBV28
J: TRBJ2-1
size: NA
CDR3: ASPPAGGGPYNEQF

V: TRBV11-3
J: TRBJ2-1
size: NA
CDR3: ASSLDRWGAVHNEQF

V: TRBV6-5
J: TRBJ1-1
size: once
CDR3: ASSLRITEAF

V: TRBV9
J: TRBJ1-6
size: NA
CDR3: ASSRGTGNSPLH

V: TRBV7-9
J: TRBJ2-3
size: once
CDR3: ASSPRTSGRTDTQY

V: TRBV10-3
J: TRBJ1-6
size: NA
CDR3: ATQGEVLNSPLH

V: TRBV28
J: TRBJ1-2
size: NA
CDR3: ASSLTGLDGYT

V: TRBV9
J: TRBJ2-1
size: NA
CDR3: ASLPDSSYNEQF

V: TRBV27
J: TRBJ2-7
size: NA
CDR3: ASSAPGQGAYEQY

V: TRBV12-3/TRBV12-4
J: TRBJ2-7
size: NA
CDR3: ASSRDTSYEQY

V: TRBV9
J: TRBJ1-2
size: NA
CDR3: ASSVGWGAGYT

V: TRBV9
J: TRBJ1-2
size: NA
CDR3: ASSVGWIGAVGYT

V: TRBV20-1
J: TRBJ1-1
size: NA
CDR3: SARITEAF

V: TRBV2
J: TRBJ1-4
size: few
CDR3: ASSAGTAANEKLF

V: TRBV3-1/TRBV3-2
J: TRBJ2-1
size: NA
CDR3: ASSQDSRLAGNEQF

V: TRBV7-3
J: TRBJ2-3
size: NA
CDR3: ASSVHRGQSDTQY

V: TRBV30
J: TRBJ2-2
size: NA
CDR3: AWSGGRADTGELF

V: TRBV5-4
J: TRBJ2-7
size: NA
CDR3: ASSLVQGAGEQY

V: TRBV11-2
J: TRBJ1-1
size: NA
CDR3: ASSLGQLGTEAF

V: TRBV6-2/TRBV6-3
J: TRBJ2-7
size: few
CDR3: ASSSIISSYEQY

V: TRBV2
J: TRBJ1-1
size: NA
CDR3: ASSLRAGYTEAF

V: TRBV28
J: TRBJ2-7
size: NA
CDR3: ASSSTQTSVWEEQY

V: TRBV3-1/TRBV3-2
J: TRBJ1-3
size: NA
CDR3: ASSSRSGTGNGNTIY

V: TRBV5-1
J: TRBJ1-1
size: NA
CDR3: ASSSGQGVADTEAF

V: TRBV28
J: TRBJ2-3
size: few
CDR3: ASSLRRTSGGPTSTDTQY

V: TRBV6-1
J: TRBJ1-1
size: NA
CDR3: ASSEAGFKSAF

V: TRBV3-1/TRBV3-2
J: TRBJ2-6
size: few
CDR3: ASSPGQANVLT